A single sample is the source of the 17 T cell receptor beta chains below, sequenced in a study of blood T cell repertoires in COVID-19. This table comes from immunoSEQ multiplex PCR, and its TCRdb copy is limited to in-frame clones, with some not included. The sample lists 95,000 to 150,000 clones; around 81% were seen once. The sequenced sample consisted of peripheral blood. These receptors all stem from a man in his sixties or seventies with acute or convalescent COVID-19.

V is TRBV2 and J is TRBJ1-1, with D possibly matching TRBD1 (6 bases). The CDR3 contains 12 residues. Between the trimmed V and J ends, which lost 10 bases and 0 bases, there was a span of 9 bases. Germline CDR1 is SNHLY and CDR2 is FYNNEI. CDR3 coding DNA: TGTGCCACGACAGGTATGAACACTGAAGCTTTCTTT. Protein: CATTGMNTEAFF.

This clone has more than one count but fewer than ten. V usage is TRBV3-1 (or the pseudogene TRBV3-2) and J usage is TRBJ2-1; D perhaps matches TRBD2 (7 bases). This CDR3 region has 18 residues. With 0 bases removed from V and 7 bases from J, the gap between germline ends came to 22 bases. Germline V lookup: CDR1 LGHDT, CDR2 YNNKEL (reference sequence). The CDR3 nucleotides are TGTGCCAGCAGCCAAGAAGGCCCCCTGGGGGGGGGCTTGAATGAGCAGTTCTTC. Translated: CASSQEGPLGGGLNEQFF.

A few counts support this clone. The chain recombines TRBV10-3 with TRBJ2-3, with 7 bases that match TRBD2. This CDR3 has 14 residues. The germline CDR1 and CDR2 sequences are ENHRY and SYGVKD. V gave up 10 bases and J gave up 1 base; unmatched junction bases: 8. The CDR3 is CATYKAGGTDTQYF. The CDR3 DNA is TGTGCCACGTATAAGGCGGGGGGCACAGATACGCAGTATTTT.

V is TRBV27 and J is TRBJ1-2, with 8 bases identical to TRBD1. Germline trimming cut 5 bases from V and 1 base from J; bases unmatched to any gene: 15. The CDR3 contains 18 residues. CDR1 MNHEY and CDR2 SMNVEV come from the germline V gene (reference sequence). In DNA, the CDR3 is TGTGCCAGCAGTCCAACCCCCCACAGGGGGGGATTTAACTATGGCTACACCTTC. Encoded protein: CASSPTPHRGGFNYGYTF.

The CDR3 nucleotides are TGTGCCAGCAGCTTGTATGCGAGACGGGACCAAGAGACCCAGTACTTC. It specifies CASSLYARRDQETQYF. The gene calls are TRBV7-9 and TRBJ2-5; D not certain. Per the germline V gene, CDR1 is SEHNR and CDR2 is FQNEAQ (reference sequence). The CDR3 has 16 amino acids. Trimming pared 3 bases from V and 0 bases from J, leaving 14 bases between.

This clone has just one count. The chain links TRBV19 to TRBJ1-6, with 9 bases aligning to TRBD1. The CDR3 is 15 residues long. The ends lost 3 bases at V and 5 bases at J; junction bases unmatched: 2. The germline V gene encodes CDR1 LNHDA and CDR2 SQIVND (reference sequence). The CDR3: CASSIRDRDNSPLHF. In nucleotides, the CDR3 is TGTGCCAGTAGTATTAGGGACAGGGATAATTCACCCCTCCACTTT.

The chain links TRBV5-5 to TRBJ1-2; D is possibly TRBD1 (6 bases). The germline gives CDR1 SGHKS, CDR2 YYEKEE (reference sequence). The CDR3 totals 18 residues. The germline V and J ends were trimmed by 1 base and 1 base, with 20 bases remaining between them. CDR3 sequence (DNA): TGTGCCAGCAGCTTGCACTATCAACAGGGAGCACTTAACTATGGCTACACCTTC. Its protein product is CASSLHYQQGALNYGYTF.

The chain uses TRBV6-4 and TRBJ1-1; 7 bases map to TRBD1. CDR3 length: 14 amino acids. Germline assignment: CDR1 MRHNA and CDR2 SNTAGT. V was clipped by 3 bases and J by 3 bases; unmatched bases: 4. CDR3 residues: CASSENTGDTEAFF. The CDR3 nucleotides read TGTGCCAGCAGTGAAAATACAGGGGACACTGAAGCTTTCTTT.

This clone has only one observation. This chain links TRBV6-5 with TRBJ2-1; D ambiguous. Germline V gives CDR1 MNHEY, CDR2 SVGAGI. V lost 0 bases and J lost 6, with 15 bases in between. This CDR3 is built from 16 residues. Here the CDR3 DNA reads TGTGCCAGCAGTTACTCGAATCTGCGGAATTTCAATGAGCAGTTCTTC. Protein sequence: CASSYSNLRNFNEQFF.

The J gene is TRBJ1-2, the V gene TRBV6-5; maybe TRBD1 (5 bases). CDR1 is MNHEY, CDR2 SVGAGI, per germline. Trimming removed 5 bases from V and 7 bases from J, with 20 bases in between. There are 15 residues in the CDR3. The CDR3 bases are TGTGCCAGCAGTAGGGACGGCTCCGGGGGGGGTGGCTACACCTTC. As protein: CASSRDGSGGGGYTF.

The chain joins TRBV5-1 to TRBJ1-4; no definite D call. This CDR3 is built from 16 residues. With 1 base removed from V and 0 bases from J, the gap between germline ends came to 10 bases. The germline V gene has CDR1 SGHRS and CDR2 YFSETQ. Here the CDR3 DNA reads TGCGCCAGCAGCTTGTTCATCGCAGCAACTAATGAAAAACTGTTTTTT. This encodes CASSLFIAATNEKLFF.

This chain uses TRBV7-9 with TRBJ1-2, with D tentatively TRBD1 (6 bases). The V and J ends lost 5 bases and 2 bases respectively, with 12 bases between them. Germline V CDR1 and CDR2: SEHNR, FQNEAQ (reference sequence). This CDR3 has 14 amino acids. In DNA form, the CDR3 reads TGTGCCAGCAGCCCCAGGGGTCTAAACTATGGCTACACCTTC. Amino acid sequence: CASSPRGLNYGYTF.

The gene calls are TRBV7-6 and TRBJ2-5, with TRBD2 matching 7 bases. J was trimmed by 1 base and V by 1 base; bases with no gene match: 3. The CDR3 length is 15 residues. The germline gives CDR1 SGHVS, CDR2 FNYEAQ. As DNA, the CDR3 is TGTGCCAGCAGCTTAGATCCGGGGGGCCAAGAGACCCAGTACTTC. It encodes CASSLDPGGQETQYF.

The rearrangement links TRBV9 to TRBJ2-3; D ambiguous. Germline CDR1 reads SGDLS; CDR2 reads YYNGEE. Trimming cost V 0 bases and J 3 bases, with 11 bases left between them. This CDR3 has 15 residues. The DNA for the CDR3 is TGTGCCAGCAGCGTAGGTTCAGTCCCTACAGATACGCAGTATTTT. Encoded protein: CASSVGSVPTDTQYF.

The rearrangement joins TRBV10-1 to TRBJ2-7; 10 nucleotides line up with TRBD1. Germline V gene sequence: CDR1 WNHNN, CDR2 SYGVQD (reference sequence). V was pared by 2 bases and J by 6 bases, with 19 bases of the junction left unmatched. This CDR3 has 19 amino acids. CDR3 bases: TGCGCCAGCAGTGAGGGCGGGACAGGGGAAGTAGCGGATTGTTCCGAGCAGTACTTC. This encodes CASSEGGTGEVADCSEQYF.

This clone was observed a handful of times. The chain uses TRBV6-6 and TRBJ2-1; 11 nucleotides match TRBD1. CDR3 length equals 15 residues. Germline loops: CDR1 MNHNY, CDR2 SVGAGI (reference sequence). V lost 4 bases to trimming and J lost 7 bases; unmatched junction nucleotides: 6. The CDR3 bases are TGTGCCAGCAGTTCGGGACAGGGGGATGTAAATGAGCAGTTCTTC. Translation gives CASSSGQGDVNEQFF.

The chain recombines TRBV5-1 with TRBJ1-1, with D possibly matching TRBD1 (5 bases). V lost 0 bases and J 2 bases, leaving 11 bases between the germline ends. Germline lookup yields CDR1 SGHRS and CDR2 YFSETQ. This CDR3 spans 15 amino acids. CDR3 residues: CASSLEAGPNTEAFF. As DNA, the CDR3 is TGCGCCAGCAGCTTGGAGGCAGGGCCCAACACTGAAGCTTTCTTT.